This T cell receptor (beta chain) derives from a study of blood T cell repertoires in COVID-19. At the level of the study: Spain, Italy and the United States supplied samples that represented acute and convalescent COVID-19. In each case, the material was cDNA or gDNA derived from T cells, B-cell-depleted T cells, or PBMCs.

In germline, CDR1 is SGHRS, CDR2 YFSETQ. V was trimmed by 0 bases and J by 5 bases, leaving 11 bases between them. CDR3 size: 15 residues. Authors' processing steps: How many nucleated cells were present was estimated from reference gene primer amplification. Libraries were prepared by immunoSEQ multiplex PCR; TCRdb keeps only in-frame clonotypes and omits some of them. V, J and clone size derive from that table, while D and trimming were established from the DNA sequence. The data hold tens of thousands of clones, with approximately 84% observed a single time. The receptor comes from a man over 45 with acute or convalescent COVID-19. The chain couples TRBV5-1 to TRBJ2-2, with D perhaps matching TRBD1 (5 bases). Input material: peripheral blood. As DNA, the CDR3 is TGCGCCAGCAGCTTGGTGTCTAGGACAACCGGGGAGCTGTTTTTT. Its translation: CASSLVSRTTGELFF.